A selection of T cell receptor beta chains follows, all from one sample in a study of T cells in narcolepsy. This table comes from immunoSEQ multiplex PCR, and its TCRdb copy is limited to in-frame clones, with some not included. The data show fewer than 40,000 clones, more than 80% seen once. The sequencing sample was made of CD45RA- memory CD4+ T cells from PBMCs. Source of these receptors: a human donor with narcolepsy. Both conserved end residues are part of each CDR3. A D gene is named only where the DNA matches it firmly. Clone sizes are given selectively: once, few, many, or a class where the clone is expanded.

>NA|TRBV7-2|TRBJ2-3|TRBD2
TGTGCCAGCAGCGGGGACTACCTAAGAACAGATACGCAGTATTTT
CASSGDYLRTDTQYF
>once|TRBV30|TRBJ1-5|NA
TGTGCCTGGAGTGGGACATATAGCAATCAGCCCCAGCATTTT
CAWSGTYSNQPQHF
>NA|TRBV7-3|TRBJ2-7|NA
TGTGCCAGCAGTCAGGACAGTTCCTACGAGCAGTACTTC
CASSQDSSYEQYF
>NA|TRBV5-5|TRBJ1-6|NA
TGTGCCAGCAGCCAGCCCAATTCACCCCTCCACTTT
CASSQPNSPLHF
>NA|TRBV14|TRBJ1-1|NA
TGTGCCAGCAGCCAAGGGTACGGGAACACTGAAGCTTTCTTT
CASSQGYGNTEAFF
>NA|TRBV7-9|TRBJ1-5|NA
TGTGCCAGCAGCGCCCCAGGGGAGGGTAGAAATCAGCCCCAGCATTTT
CASSAPGEGRNQPQHF
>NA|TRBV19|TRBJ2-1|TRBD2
TGTGCCAGTAGTACCCAGCGGGGGGGGAATGAGCAGTTCTTC
CASSTQRGGNEQFF
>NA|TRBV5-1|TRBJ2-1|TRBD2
TGCGCCAGCAGCTTAGACGGACTAGCGGGGGGGTACAATGAGCAGTTCTTC
CASSLDGLAGGYNEQFF
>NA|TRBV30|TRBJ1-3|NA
TGTGCCTGGAGTAAGAGGAGCTCTGGAAACACCATATATTTT
CAWSKRSSGNTIYF
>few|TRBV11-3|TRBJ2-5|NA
TGTGCCAGCAGCCTCCCCTTTAGCGGAGGCTTAGGAGAGACCCAGTACTTC
CASSLPFSGGLGETQYF
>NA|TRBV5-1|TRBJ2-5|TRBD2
TGCGCCAGCAGCCCCGGGACTAGCGGGGGCTCAGCGGGGACCCAGTACTTC
CASSPGTSGGSAGTQYF
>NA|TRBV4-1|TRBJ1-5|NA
TGCGCCAGCAGCCAAACGGGGCTGAATCAGCCCCAGCATTTT
CASSQTGLNQPQHF